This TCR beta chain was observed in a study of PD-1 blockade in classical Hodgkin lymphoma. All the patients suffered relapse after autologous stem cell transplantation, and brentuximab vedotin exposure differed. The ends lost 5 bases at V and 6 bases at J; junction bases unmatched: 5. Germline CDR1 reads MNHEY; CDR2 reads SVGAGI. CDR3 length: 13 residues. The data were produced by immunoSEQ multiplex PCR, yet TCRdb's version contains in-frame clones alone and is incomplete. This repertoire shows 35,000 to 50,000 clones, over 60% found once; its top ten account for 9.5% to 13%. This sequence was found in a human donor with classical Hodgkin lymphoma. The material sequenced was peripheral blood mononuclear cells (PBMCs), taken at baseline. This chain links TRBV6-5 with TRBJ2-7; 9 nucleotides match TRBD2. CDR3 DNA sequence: TGTGCCAGCAGTCAGGGACTAGCTCGCGAGCAGTACTTC. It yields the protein CASSQGLAREQYF.